These 30 T cell receptor beta chains share one sample of origin, sequenced in a study of cytomegalovirus exposure and HLA in healthy donors. The PCR ran on 60 Vbeta and 13 Jbeta primers. The assay was immunoSEQ multiplex PCR, and TCRdb's table has in-frame clones only and misses some. The sample carries 130,000 or so clones, 6.5% to 9.5% recorded once. Sequenced input: PBMCs. The origin of the receptors is a man aged 35 to 55 in good health and CMV-seronegative.

The rearrangement uses TRBV5-4 and TRBJ2-2; D gene unclear. From germline, CDR1 is SGHNT and CDR2 YYREEE (reference sequence). The V gene lost 1 base and the J gene lost 7 bases, with 5 bases spanning the gap. There are 12 residues in the CDR3. CDR3 region: CASSLSFGELFF. Written as DNA, the CDR3 is TGTGCCAGCAGCTTGTCGTTCGGGGAGCTGTTTTTT.

This clone was picked up a small number of times. V is TRBV10-1 and J is TRBJ2-3; 9 bases agree with TRBD2. Per the germline V gene, CDR1 is WNHNN and CDR2 is SYGVQD (reference sequence). CDR3 length equals 16 residues. V dropped 3 bases and J dropped 5; count of bases not matched to a gene: 9. CDR3 amino acids: CASSDPRGGGVDTQYF. The CDR3 DNA follows: TGCGCCAGCAGTGACCCCCGGGGCGGGGGGGTAGATACGCAGTATTTT.

This clone has only a few counts. The chain is built from TRBV5-1 and TRBJ1-1, with 10 positions matching TRBD1. With 6 bases clipped from V and 4 bases from J, the junction kept 6 bases outside the gene matches. This CDR3 has 14 amino acids. In germline, CDR1 is SGHRS, CDR2 YFSETQ. The CDR3, as DNA: TGCGCCAGCAATGGGGACAGGGGACGCACTGAAGCTTTCTTT. Translation gives CASNGDRGRTEAFF.

This clone was detected only a few times. The chain recombines TRBV6-1 with TRBJ1-1; D possibly corresponds to TRBD1 (6 bases). The germline gives CDR1 MNHNS, CDR2 SASEGT. The CDR3 is made up of 14 amino acids. Trimming removed 2 bases from V and 4 bases from J, with 11 bases in between. CDR3 sequence reads: CASSEYGRGTEAFF. CDR3 DNA sequence: TGTGCCAGCAGTGAATACGGCAGGGGCACTGAAGCTTTCTTT.

The CDR3 region has the DNA TGTGCCAGCAGTTTGGTCAGGACGGGAGGCTACACCTTC. Its translation: CASSLVRTGGYTF. The chain links TRBV27 to TRBJ1-2; D is unresolved. V shed 3 bases and J shed 8 bases, with 13 bases lying between them. Germline-derived CDR1 and CDR2 are MNHEY and SMNVEV (reference sequence). The CDR3 runs 13 residues.

This clone was observed a handful of times. The CDR3: CASSTYPGQGVHEQYF. Written as DNA, the CDR3 is TGTGCCAGCAGCACTTATCCGGGACAGGGGGTCCACGAGCAGTACTTC. The chain joins TRBV7-8 to TRBJ2-7, with TRBD1 matching over 11 bases. The CDR3 spans 16 residues. CDR1 and CDR2 (germline): SGHVS, FQNEAQ. V was clipped by 5 bases and J by 5 bases; unmatched bases: 11. Filled out from reference TRBV7-8 and TRBJ2-7, the complete variable domain reads GAGVSQSPRYKVAKRGQDVALRCDPISGHVSLFWYQQALGQGPEFLTYFQNEAQLDKSGLPSDRFFAERPEGSVSTLKIQRTQQEDSAVYLCASSTYPGQGVHEQYFGPGTRLTVT.

The genes are TRBV7-6 and TRBJ2-2, with 9 bases fitting TRBD2. The germline V gene has CDR1 SGHVS and CDR2 FNYEAQ. The CDR3 is 16 residues long. V dropped 5 bases and J dropped 4; count of bases not matched to a gene: 8. CDR3 nucleotides: TGTGCCAGCAGCCTCGCGGGGGGGCGTGGCACCGGGGAGCTGTTTTTT. Residues: CASSLAGGRGTGELFF.

This chain uses TRBV28 with TRBJ1-2, with D perhaps matching TRBD1 (6 bases). Trimming stripped 10 bases from V and 3 bases from J, with 15 bases between. This CDR3 spans 13 amino acids. Germline CDR1 reads MDHEN; CDR2 reads SYDVKM. The CDR3 loop is CATTHRAHYGYTF. DNA for the CDR3: TGTGCCACAACCCACAGGGCCCACTATGGCTACACCTTC.

This clone showed up just a few times. The chain recombines TRBV6-1 with TRBJ2-5; perhaps TRBD2 as D (6 bases). Germline V gene lookup returns CDR1 MNHNS and CDR2 SASEGT. With 3 bases removed from V and 7 bases from J, the gap between germline ends came to 15 bases. This CDR3 is 14 amino acids long. This CDR3 is CASSDSAGRGTQYF. DNA of the CDR3: TGTGCCAGCAGTGATTCTGCGGGGCGGGGGACCCAGTACTTC.

This clone was seen a few times. This chain joins TRBV28 and TRBJ2-7; D perhaps matches TRBD2 (6 bases). The ends were cut back, 6 bases at V and 2 bases at J, with 17 bases in the middle. The CDR3 extends over 15 amino acids. Germline V gene sequence: CDR1 MDHEN, CDR2 SYDVKM. The CDR3, as DNA: TGTGCCAGCAGGGCGACCGGGACTTCCACCTACGAGCAGTACTTC. This codes for CASRATGTSTYEQYF.

This clone was seen more than once but under ten times. This rearrangement joins TRBV6-1 to TRBJ2-4, with 7 bases identical to TRBD2. The CDR3 has 14 residues. With 7 bases clipped from V and 7 bases from J, the junction kept 10 bases outside the gene matches. CDR1 and CDR2 (germline): MNHNS, SASEGT. The CDR3 DNA follows: TGTGCCAGCAAGGGTGGCAGGGAGGGTAACATTCAGTACTTC. Residues: CASKGGREGNIQYF.

The chain uses TRBV9 and TRBJ2-3; TRBD1 matches at 7 bases. Trimming took 4 bases from V and 2 from J; bases not matched to a gene: 7. Germline CDR1 and CDR2: SGDLS and YYNGEE. The CDR3 runs to 15 residues. The CDR3 DNA sequence: TGTGCCAGCAGCCCAAGACAGGGCTACACAGATACGCAGTATTTT. It codes for CASSPRQGYTDTQYF. The entire variable domain, with the rest obtained from reference TRBV9 and TRBJ2-3, is as follows: DSGVTQTPKHLITATGQRVTLRCSPRSGDLSVYWYQQSLDQGLQFLIQYYNGEERAKGNILERFSAQQFPDLHSELNLSSLELGDSALYFCASSPRQGYTDTQYFGPGTRLTVL.

This clone was observed a handful of times. The rearrangement uses TRBV7-9 and TRBJ2-3; 8 nucleotides align to TRBD2. CDR1 SEHNR and CDR2 FQNEAQ come from the germline V gene (reference sequence). This CDR3 spans 19 amino acids. V trimming: 1 base; J trimming: 1 base; junction bases outside the gene matches: 13. The CDR3: CASSLGRGARGARTDTQYF. CDR3 nucleotide sequence: TGTGCCAGCAGCTTAGGCAGGGGAGCGCGGGGGGCTCGCACAGATACGCAGTATTTT.

This clone has a handful of counts. This chain connects TRBV5-1 to TRBJ2-1; possible D gene TRBD2, 6 bases. Trimming removed 0 bases at V and 6 bases at J, with 13 bases between. CDR1 is SGHRS and CDR2 is YFSETQ in the germline V gene. The CDR3 consists of 15 residues. CDR3 protein: CASSLGYGLLNEQFF. The CDR3 coding sequence is TGCGCCAGCAGCTTGGGATATGGACTACTCAATGAGCAGTTCTTC. The full variable domain, with the rest looked up from reference TRBV5-1 and TRBJ2-1, is KAGVTQTPRYLIKTRGQQVTLSCSPISGHRSVSWYQQTPGQGLQFLFEYFSETQRNKGNFPGRFSGRQFSNSRSEMNVSTLELGDSALYLCASSLGYGLLNEQFFGPGTRLTVL.

The genes are TRBV4-1 and TRBJ1-2; D gene ambiguous. The CDR3 is 13 residues long. V was clipped by 3 bases and J by 4 bases, with 9 bases between them. CDR1 is MGHRA, CDR2 YSYEKL, per germline. The CDR3 DNA is TGCGCCAGCAGCCACCAGGCCCCCTATGGCTACACCTTC. Its protein product is CASSHQAPYGYTF.

This clone appeared a few times. The rearrangement links TRBV9 to TRBJ1-1; 7 nucleotides align to TRBD1. The CDR3 has 14 residues. J was trimmed by 4 bases and V by 3 bases; bases with no gene match: 6. Germline loops: CDR1 SGDLS, CDR2 YYNGEE. The CDR3 region is CASSAQQGTTEAFF. Here the CDR3 DNA reads TGTGCCAGCAGCGCACAACAGGGGACCACTGAAGCTTTCTTT.

This clone was detected a few times. The rearrangement links TRBV7-2 to TRBJ1-5; D is perhaps TRBD1 (5 bases). The V and J ends lost 3 bases and 2 bases respectively, with 8 bases between them. CDR3 length: 14 amino acids. Per germline, CDR1 SGHTA and CDR2 FQGNSA. The CDR3 reads CASSFSQGNQPQHF. Written as DNA, the CDR3 is TGTGCCAGCAGCTTCTCACAGGGCAATCAGCCCCAGCATTTT.

This rearrangement joins TRBV4-2 to TRBJ2-7; D is perhaps TRBD1 (6 bases). V was cut by 0 bases and J by 6 bases, with 12 bases left in between. The length of the CDR3 is 14 residues. Per germline, CDR1 LGHNA and CDR2 YNFKEQ. The CDR3 nucleotides read TGTGCCAGCAGCCAAGATAGCCAGGGGAGCGAGCAGTACTTC. Amino acid sequence: CASSQDSQGSEQYF.

The rearrangement links TRBV29-1 to TRBJ1-4, with TRBD1 as a possible D gene (5 bases). Germline lookup yields CDR1 SQVTM and CDR2 ANQGSEA. The V gene lost 0 bases and the J gene lost 7 bases, with 12 bases spanning the gap. This CDR3 has 14 residues. The CDR3 loop is CSVEEGGAPEKLFF. The CDR3 region has the DNA TGCAGCGTTGAAGAGGGAGGGGCCCCTGAAAAACTGTTTTTT.

The V call is TRBV6-5, the J call TRBJ1-1, with TRBD1 identical over 10 bases. Per germline, CDR1 MNHEY and CDR2 SVGAGI. V shed 5 bases and J 3 bases; nucleotides not matched to a gene: 3. The CDR3 consists of 14 residues. CDR3 sequence reads: CASSLDRGHTEAFF. As DNA, the CDR3 is TGTGCCAGCAGTCTCGACAGGGGGCACACTGAAGCTTTCTTT.

This rearrangement joins TRBV6-1 to TRBJ1-2; D not resolved. Germline V gives CDR1 MNHNS, CDR2 SASEGT. The V end lost 4 bases, the J end lost 3 bases, and 9 bases lay between the germline ends. The CDR3 has 13 amino acids. DNA of the CDR3: TGTGCCAGCAGTGGTAACGGGTACTATGGCTACACCTTC. It codes for CASSGNGYYGYTF.

This clone was recorded a few times. The chain is built from TRBV28 and TRBJ1-3; unclear D gene. CDR3 length equals 14 residues. Germline V gene sequence: CDR1 MDHEN, CDR2 SYDVKM. Trimming left V 5 bases short and J 4 bases short, with 12 bases between. The DNA of the CDR3 is TGTGCCAGCAGTCTCCGACAAGCCGGAAACACCATATATTTT. Translating gives CASSLRQAGNTIYF.

The V and J genes are TRBV19 and TRBJ2-1, with TRBD2 identical over 9 bases. V trimming: 8 bases; J trimming: 10 bases; junction bases outside the gene matches: 15. CDR1 is LNHDA, CDR2 SQIVND, per germline (reference sequence). CDR3 length equals 15 residues. The CDR3 DNA is TGTGCCAGTTCTTCCCCCCAGCGGGGGGCCTCAGAGCAGTTCTTC. Its translation is CASSSPQRGASEQFF. The complete variable domain, with remaining parts taken from reference TRBV19 and TRBJ2-1, reads DGGITQSPKYLFRKEGQNVTLSCEQNLNHDAMYWYRQDPGQGLRLIYYSQIVNDFQKGDIAEGYSVSREKKESFPLTVTSAQKNPTAFYLCASSSPQRGASEQFFGPGTRLTVL.

The sample holds one count of this clone. The chain joins TRBV7-2 to TRBJ2-5, with unresolved D. V lost 5 bases, J lost 5 bases, and 12 bases lay in between. The CDR3 runs 13 residues. CDR1 is SGHTA and CDR2 is FQGNSA in the germline V gene. This CDR3 is CASSPTWRETQYF. The CDR3 DNA reads TGTGCCAGCAGCCCGACTTGGCGGGAGACCCAGTACTTC.

The gene calls are TRBV23-1 and TRBJ2-7; maybe TRBD2 (5 bases). TRBV23-1 qualifies as an ORF whose function is uncertain. V was shortened by 3 bases and J by 0 bases, with 15 bases between the two germline ends. The CDR3 is 16 residues long. The CDR3 loop reads CASSQRTEEVSYEQYF. The DNA for the CDR3 is TGCGCCAGCAGTCAGCGGACGGAGGAGGTCTCCTACGAGCAGTACTTC.

The chain combines TRBV21-1 with TRBJ1-2; the table assigns TRBD1, which was not confirmed against the DNA. TRBV21-1 has pseudogene status. CDR3 length: 18 residues. The CDR3 nucleotides are TGTGCCAGCAGCACCCCCCGCGACAGAGACGGATCTAACTATGGCTACACCTTC. Translated, it gives CASSTPRDRDGSNYGYTF.

The chain recombines TRBV7-2 with TRBJ2-7, with 13 bases identical to TRBD2. The junction had 0 bases not matched to a gene; V was cut back by 1 base and J by 3 bases. The CDR3 loop spans 15 amino acids. Per germline, CDR1 SGHTA and CDR2 FQGNSA. The CDR3 is CASSLGTSGGYEQYF. In DNA form, the CDR3 reads TGTGCCAGCAGCTTAGGGACTAGCGGGGGCTACGAGCAGTACTTC.

This clone was counted a few times. The chain combines TRBV13 with TRBJ2-1, with a weak D call TRBD2 (5 bases). The CDR3 is made up of 15 amino acids. Per the germline V gene, CDR1 is PRHDT and CDR2 is FYEKMQ (reference sequence). Trimming removed 6 bases at V and 4 bases at J, with 16 bases between. CDR3 in amino acids: CASSPPEVAYNEQFF. The CDR3 DNA reads TGTGCCAGCAGTCCTCCGGAGGTCGCGTACAATGAGCAGTTCTTC.

The chain has TRBV18 and TRBJ2-2; 9 nucleotides agree with TRBD2. CDR1 KGHSH and CDR2 LQKENI come from the germline V gene. This CDR3 contains 16 residues. After removal of 4 bases from V and 5 bases from J, the junction contained 8 bases not matched to a gene. CDR3 in amino acids: CASSRFASGATGELFF. The CDR3 DNA reads as TGTGCCAGCTCACGATTCGCTAGCGGGGCTACCGGGGAGCTGTTTTTT.

This clone was seen more than once but under ten times. The CDR3 is CASSLGPRLEAFF. The DNA for the CDR3 is TGCGCCAGCAGCTTGGGGCCCCGGTTGGAGGCTTTCTTT. The chain couples TRBV5-1 to TRBJ1-1; no definite D call. V was trimmed by 0 bases and J by 11 bases, leaving 14 bases between them. Germline CDR1 is SGHRS and CDR2 is YFSETQ. The CDR3 spans 13 residues.